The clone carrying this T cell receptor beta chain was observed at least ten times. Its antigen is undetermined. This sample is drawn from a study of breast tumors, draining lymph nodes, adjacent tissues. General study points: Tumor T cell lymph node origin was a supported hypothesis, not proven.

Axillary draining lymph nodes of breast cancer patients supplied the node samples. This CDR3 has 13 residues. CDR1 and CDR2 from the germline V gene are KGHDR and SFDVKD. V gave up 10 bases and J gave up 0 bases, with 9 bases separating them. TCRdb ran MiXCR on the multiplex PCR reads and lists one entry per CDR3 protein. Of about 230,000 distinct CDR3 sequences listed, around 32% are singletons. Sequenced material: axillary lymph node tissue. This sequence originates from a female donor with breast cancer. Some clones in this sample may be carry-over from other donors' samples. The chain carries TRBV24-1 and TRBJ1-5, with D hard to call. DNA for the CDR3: TGTGCCACAAGCTTGAATAGCAATCAGCCCCAGCATTTT. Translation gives CATSLNSNQPQHF.